The 7 T cell receptor beta chains in this list originate from one sample, sequenced in a study of blood T cells in healthy people across ages. A J-beta primer mix and a sample-barcoded 5' primer were used in a second PCR of about 7 to 12 cycles. TCRdb analysed the 5' RACE reads with MiXCR anew, one entry per CDR3 protein. This sample yields 650,000 to 950,000 distinct CDR3 sequences, of which around 45% are seen a single time; about 21% belongs to the top ten. The material sequenced was blood. These TCRs come from a man in his sixties in good health.

This clonotype was seen a handful of times. This chain joins TRBV6-5 and TRBJ1-6; TRBD1 might be the D (6 bases). Per the germline V gene, CDR1 is MNHEY and CDR2 is SVGAGI. V lost 7 bases to trimming and J lost 6 bases, with 13 bases between them. The CDR3 covers 14 residues. CDR3 nucleotide sequence: TGTGCCAGCAAACAGGGCGGCGGTAATTCACCCCTCCACTTT. Translating gives CASKQGGGNSPLHF.

The chain has TRBV29-1 and TRBJ1-1, with a weak D call TRBD1 (5 bases). V lost 7 bases and J 0 bases, leaving 9 bases between the germline ends. Per the germline V gene, CDR1 is SQVTM and CDR2 is ANQGSEA. The CDR3 totals 12 residues. The CDR3 DNA reads TGCAGCGCTGACAGTTTGAACACTGAAGCTTTCTTT. Amino acid sequence: CSADSLNTEAFF. Together with reference TRBV29-1 and TRBJ1-1, the CDR3 gives the full variable domain: SAVISQKPSRDICQRGTSLTIQCQVDSQVTMMFWYRQQPGQSLTLIATANQGSEATYESGFVIDKFPISRPNLTFSTLTVSNMSPEDSSIYLCSADSLNTEAFFGQGTRLTVV.

This chain connects TRBV7-9 to TRBJ2-3; 8 nucleotides agree with TRBD2. The germline V gene encodes CDR1 SEHNR and CDR2 FQNEAQ (reference sequence). There are 16 residues in the CDR3. V shed 0 bases and J 6 bases; nucleotides not matched to a gene: 8. CDR3 loop: CASSLATAGGLDTQYF. The CDR3 DNA follows: TGTGCCAGCAGCTTAGCAACGGCGGGGGGTTTGGATACGCAGTATTTT. Together with reference TRBV7-9 and TRBJ2-3, the CDR3 gives the full variable domain: DTGVSQNPRHKITKRGQNVTFRCDPISEHNRLYWYRQTLGQGPEFLTYFQNEAQLEKSRLLSDRFSAERPKGSFSTLEIQRTEQGDSAMYLCASSLATAGGLDTQYFGPGTRLTVL.

The chain carries TRBV20-1 and TRBJ2-7; no firm D call. CDR3 length: 13 amino acids. Trimming stripped 0 bases from V and 0 bases from J, with 6 bases between. The germline V gene encodes CDR1 DFQATT and CDR2 SNEGSKA (reference sequence). DNA of the CDR3: TGCAGTGCTAGAGATCAGATCTCCTACGAGCAGTACTTC. It encodes CSARDQISYEQYF.

This clonotype was found once. A much larger clone sits a single nucleotide away, making a read error possible. This sequence joins TRBV7-2 and TRBJ1-2; a possible D gene is TRBD1 (6 bases). The CDR3 has 14 residues. V lost 4 bases to trimming and J lost 3 bases, with 12 bases between them. Germline CDR1 is SGHTA and CDR2 is FQGNSA. The CDR3 here is CASSSEGGYYGYTF. Here the CDR3 DNA reads TGTGCCAGCAGCTCGGAGGGGGGCTACTATGGCTACACCTTC.

The table lists this clonotype with a few counts. This chain uses TRBV6-1 with TRBJ2-5; TRBD2 is a possible D gene (6 bases). The J call is doubtful: the DNA matches TRBJ2-7 better. CDR3 length: 15 residues. Germline V CDR1 and CDR2: MNHNS, SASEGT. The CDR3 nucleotides are TGTGCCAGCAGTAACCTCGGGACTGGACCCTACGAGCAGTACTTC. Its protein product is CASSNLGTGPYEQYF.

The CDR3 DNA reads as TGTGCCAGCAGTGCCGGGGGGCGACGGGAGCAGTACTTC. Translating gives CASSAGGRREQYF. The rearrangement joins TRBV28 to TRBJ2-5, with D tentatively TRBD2 (7 bases). The germline V and J ends were trimmed by 5 bases and 11 bases, with 18 bases remaining between them. The length of the CDR3 is 13 residues. Germline CDR1 is MDHEN and CDR2 is SYDVKM.